This T cell receptor beta chain was obtained from a study of shared clonotypes between healthy human individuals. At the level of the study: Every donor yielded three CD4 naive, three CD4 memory, two CD8 naive and one CD8 memory plate. The study, taken as a whole, reports: Clonotype sharing across donors was expected to vary with sequencing depth.

Naive CD4+ cells were CD45RA-selected; the remaining cells were memory. In the case of this clone: Its antigen is unknown.

Per the germline V gene, CDR1 is SGHRS and CDR2 is YFSETQ. The V segment lost 0 bases and the J segment 7 bases; nucleotides outside the gene matches: 7. The CDR3 totals 15 residues. The protocol was immunoSEQ multiplex PCR, while the TCRdb copy is restricted to in-frame clones and leaves out a portion. Of about 1 million clones in the sample, approximately 72% were seen once. V is TRBV5-1 and J is TRBJ2-1; 7 bases fit TRBD2. This clonotype was obtained from a young man in good health. The sample consisted of memory CD4+ T cells sorted from blood. Subset given: CD45RA-negative fraction. The CDR3 reads CASSLEGPAGNEQFF. The CDR3 DNA reads as TGCGCCAGCAGCTTGGAAGGTCCAGCGGGAAATGAGCAGTTCTTC.